This T cell receptor (beta chain) was obtained from a study of vaccination effects on CD4 cells after COVID-19 (dated by TCRdb to between 2022 and 2023). General notes on the study: In the ViraFEST assay, PBMC were stimulated with viral peptide pools, and antigen-specific CD4+ T cell clonotypes were then identified by expansion using TCR sequencing. Post-vaccine samples across the study were collected a median of 72 days after the second dose, with a range of 14 to 241. Each well held 1.5 million to 2.5 million PBMC cultured in IMDM containing about 5.5% human AB serum, 9.5 to 10 IU/ml IL-2 and gentamicin, along with roughly 10 ug/ml peptides. SARS-CoV-2 spike-specific CD4+ TCR repertoires were compared before and after mRNA vaccination in COVID-19 convalescent patients and in infection-naive vaccine recipients. A total of 9 to 11 COVID-19 convalescent patients and a handful of SARS-CoV-2-naive healthy vaccine recipients were included in the full study. The Oncomine TCR Beta short-read assay on an Illumina iSeq 100 was used to sequence cultures from other donors in the study. Overall study outcomes, separate from this receptor: Marked clonal contraction was observed in both infection-induced and vaccine-induced clones at late post-vaccination timepoints, consistent with waning T cell responses. Among healthy vaccine recipients, nearly all vaccine-induced clones were SARS-CoV-2 mono-reactive, and just 1 of 255 was cross-reactive with common cold coronaviruses. Limitations of the study were the small number of convalescent patients and the absence of early post-infection timepoints.

As regards this clone: Its recognized antigen is unknown. No clone much larger than this one lies a single base away; base qualities are absent.

Taken from cysteine to phenylalanine, the CDR3 has 13 residues. Only the CDR3 DNA is retained, 39 bases long and in frame from the first base. CDR1 and CDR2 are drawn from the germline V gene: MGHRA, YSYEKL. Between the V and J ends, shortened by 4 bases and 8 bases respectively, the junction contains 11 bases. After 10 to 11 days of culture, CD4+ T cells were isolated with the EasySep CD4+ T cell isolation kit. Each participant received two doses of an mRNA SARS-CoV-2 vaccine, either BNT162b2 or mRNA-1273. The absence of prior SARS-CoV-2 infection in healthy vaccine recipients was confirmed by negative nucleocapsid antibodies before and after vaccination. On days 3 and 7, half of the culture medium was replaced with fresh IL-2-containing medium. Unless noted otherwise, every peptide stimulation condition was cultured in triplicate wells. PBMC were separated from whole blood using Ficoll-Paque Plus gradient centrifugation and were then either cryopreserved at -140C or used fresh. The QIAamp micro DNA kit was used to extract genomic DNA from the cultured CD4+ T cells.

Library prep was done by the immunoSEQ multiplex PCR assay. DNA from the cultured, isolated CD4+ T cells was subjected to TCR beta CDR3 sequencing. On the authors' methods: Non-productive TCR sequences were discarded, and reads were trimmed to the CDR3 region, with only CDR3s of 7 or more amino acids retained. Antigen-specific clonotypes were identified with the MANAFEST web app by comparing expansion in peptide wells against reference cultures. Positive clones required FDR<0.05 expansion versus reference and all other wells, odds ratio above 5, and frequency above 0.1% in two replicate wells. Cross-reactive clonotypes were defined as significantly expanded in SARS-CoV-2 spike wells and in at least one common cold coronavirus spike condition. CDR3 similarity was assessed by Levenshtein distance with the stringdist R package, and unrooted trees were built with ape in R 3.6.1. TCRdb took over this immuneACCESS table, retaining in-frame rearrangements with V and J assigned. Such tables are incomplete; in checked studies, under half of the missing clones stem from an unresolved V gene, and the remainder is unexplained. V and J calls and clone size are as listed in that table; D and trimming were resolved from the DNA. The sample table shows 50,000 to 70,000 clones, and around 85% are seen once. 2% to 3% of the sample comes from the top ten.

The starting material was CD4+ T cells from PBMCs cultured without peptide, obtained after COVID-19 vaccination. The clonotype originates from a human donor who received a COVID-19 vaccine. The V gene is TRBV4-1 and the J gene is TRBJ1-4; the D gene cannot be named for sure. The CDR3 sequence is CASSLVLYEKLFF. At the DNA level, the sequence is TGCGCCAGCAGCCTGGTCCTCTACGAAAAACTGTTTTTT.